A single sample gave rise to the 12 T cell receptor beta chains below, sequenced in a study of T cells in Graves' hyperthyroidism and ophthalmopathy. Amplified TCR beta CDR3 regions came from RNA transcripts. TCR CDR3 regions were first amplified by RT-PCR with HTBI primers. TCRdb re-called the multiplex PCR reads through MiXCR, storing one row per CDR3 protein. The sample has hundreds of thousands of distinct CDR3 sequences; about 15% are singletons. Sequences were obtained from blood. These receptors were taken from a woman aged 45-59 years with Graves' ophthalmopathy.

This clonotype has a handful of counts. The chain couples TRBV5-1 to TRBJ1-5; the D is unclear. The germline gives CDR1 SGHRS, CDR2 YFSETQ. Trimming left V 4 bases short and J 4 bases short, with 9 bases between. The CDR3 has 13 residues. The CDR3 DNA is TGCGCCAGCAGCGCGGATCCTAATCAGCCCCAGCATTTT. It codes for CASSADPNQPQHF.

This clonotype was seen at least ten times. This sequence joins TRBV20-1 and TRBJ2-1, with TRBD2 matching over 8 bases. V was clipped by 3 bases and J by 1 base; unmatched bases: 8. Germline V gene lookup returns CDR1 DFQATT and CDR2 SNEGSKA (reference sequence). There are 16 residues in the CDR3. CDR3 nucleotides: TGCAGTGCTAGTACCGTAGCGGGAAGTTCCTACAATGAGCAGTTCTTC. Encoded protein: CSASTVAGSSYNEQFF.

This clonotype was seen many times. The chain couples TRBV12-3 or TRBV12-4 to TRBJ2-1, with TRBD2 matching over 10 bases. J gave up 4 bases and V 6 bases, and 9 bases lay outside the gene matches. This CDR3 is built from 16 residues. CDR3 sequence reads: CASSRRSGRSYNEQFF. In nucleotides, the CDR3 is TGTGCCAGCAGCCGCCGTAGCGGGAGGTCGTACAATGAGCAGTTCTTC.

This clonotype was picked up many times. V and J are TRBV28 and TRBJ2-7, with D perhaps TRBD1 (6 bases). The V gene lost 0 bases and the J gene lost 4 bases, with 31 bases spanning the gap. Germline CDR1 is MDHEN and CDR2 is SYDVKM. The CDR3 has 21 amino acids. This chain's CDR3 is CASSLWGQGFSGYMKTYEQYF. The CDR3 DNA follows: TGTGCCAGCAGTTTATGGGGTCAGGGGTTCTCCGGCTACATGAAAACTTACGAGCAGTACTTC.

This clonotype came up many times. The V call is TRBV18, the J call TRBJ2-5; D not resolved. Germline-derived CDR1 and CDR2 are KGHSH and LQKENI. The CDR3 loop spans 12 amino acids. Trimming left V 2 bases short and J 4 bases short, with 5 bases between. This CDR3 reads CASSPSAETQYF. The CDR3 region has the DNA TGTGCCAGCTCACCATCAGCAGAGACCCAGTACTTC. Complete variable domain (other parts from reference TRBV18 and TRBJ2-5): NAGVMQNPRHLVRRRGQEARLRCSPMKGHSHVYWYRQLPEEGLKFMVYLQKENIIDESGMPKERFSAEFPKEGPSILRIQQVVRGDSAAYFCASSPSAETQYFGPGTRLLVL.

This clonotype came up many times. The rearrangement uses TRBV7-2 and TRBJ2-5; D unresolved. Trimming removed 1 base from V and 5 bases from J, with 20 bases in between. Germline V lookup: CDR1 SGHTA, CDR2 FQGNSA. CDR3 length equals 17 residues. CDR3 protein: CASSLEDLWPGMETQYF. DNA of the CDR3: TGTGCCAGCAGCTTAGAAGATTTGTGGCCCGGAATGGAGACCCAGTACTTC.

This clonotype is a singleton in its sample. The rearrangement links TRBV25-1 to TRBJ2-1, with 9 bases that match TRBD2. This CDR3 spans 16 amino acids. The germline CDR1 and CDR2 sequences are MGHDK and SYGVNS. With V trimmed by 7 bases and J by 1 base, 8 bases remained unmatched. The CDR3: CASNPPGLASYNEQFF. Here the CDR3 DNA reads TGTGCCAGCAACCCACCGGGACTAGCATCCTACAATGAGCAGTTCTTC.

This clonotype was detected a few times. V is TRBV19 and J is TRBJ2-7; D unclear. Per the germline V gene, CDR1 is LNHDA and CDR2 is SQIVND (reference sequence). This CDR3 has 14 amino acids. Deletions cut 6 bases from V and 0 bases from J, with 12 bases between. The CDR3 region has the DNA TGTGCCAGTAGAAAGCAGGACGGCTCCTACGAGCAGTACTTC. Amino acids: CASRKQDGSYEQYF.

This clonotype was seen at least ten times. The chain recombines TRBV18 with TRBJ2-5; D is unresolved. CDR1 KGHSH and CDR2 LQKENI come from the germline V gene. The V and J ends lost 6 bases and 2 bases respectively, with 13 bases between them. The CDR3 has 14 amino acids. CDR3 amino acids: CASSSFSRQETQYF. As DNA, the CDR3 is TGTGCCAGCTCCTCGTTTAGCAGACAAGAGACCCAGTACTTC.

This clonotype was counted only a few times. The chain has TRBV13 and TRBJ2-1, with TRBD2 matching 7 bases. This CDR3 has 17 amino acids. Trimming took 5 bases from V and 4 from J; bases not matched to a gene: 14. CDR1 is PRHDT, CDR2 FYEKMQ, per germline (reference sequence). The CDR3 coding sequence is TGTGCCAGCAGCCTCATGGGTGGCCTAGCGGCTTACAATGAGCAGTTCTTC. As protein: CASSLMGGLAAYNEQFF.

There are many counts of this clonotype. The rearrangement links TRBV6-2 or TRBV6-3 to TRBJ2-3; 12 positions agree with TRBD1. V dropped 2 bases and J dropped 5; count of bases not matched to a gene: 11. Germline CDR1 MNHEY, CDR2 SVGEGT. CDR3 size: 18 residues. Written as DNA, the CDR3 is TGTGCCAGCAGTTACCCCATACCGGGACAGGGGGCTGGAGATACGCAGTATTTT. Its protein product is CASSYPIPGQGAGDTQYF.

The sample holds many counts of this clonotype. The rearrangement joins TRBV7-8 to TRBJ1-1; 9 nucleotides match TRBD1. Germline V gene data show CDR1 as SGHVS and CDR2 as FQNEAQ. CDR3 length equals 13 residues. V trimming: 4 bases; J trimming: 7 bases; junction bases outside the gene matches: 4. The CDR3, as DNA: TGTGCCAGCAGCTGGGACAGGGTTGATGAAGCTTTCTTT. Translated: CASSWDRVDEAFF.